Below, 4 T cell receptor beta chains from the same sample are listed, as sequenced in a study of blood T cell repertoires in COVID-19. TCRdb keeps only in-frame clones here, not all; method: immunoSEQ multiplex PCR. The data contain 65,000 or so clones, 75% to 80% of them singletons. The sequencing input was peripheral blood. Source of these receptors: a human donor in a cohort sampled during active COVID-19.

The chain carries TRBV30 and TRBJ1-1, with D possibly being TRBD1 (6 bases). The V end was cut by 0 bases, the J end by 10 bases, with 9 bases between. This CDR3 spans 11 amino acids. Germline V gene lookup returns CDR1 GTSNPN and CDR2 SVGIG (reference sequence). CDR3 nucleotides: TGTGCCTGGAGTGTACAAGGGGGAGCTTTCTTT. Its protein is CAWSVQGGAFF.

The chain employs TRBV29-1 and TRBJ2-7, with 9 bases aligning to TRBD2. V dropped 6 bases and J dropped 9; count of bases not matched to a gene: 24. CDR1 and CDR2 from the germline V gene are SQVTM and ANQGSEA. CDR3 length equals 17 residues. This CDR3 reads CSVAGSRLADPLDGQYF. As DNA, the CDR3 is TGCAGCGTCGCAGGGTCGAGACTAGCGGACCCCCTAGACGGGCAGTACTTC.

The gene calls are TRBV19 and TRBJ1-6; possibly TRBD1 for D (6 bases). The CDR3 has 13 residues. The germline gives CDR1 LNHDA, CDR2 SQIVND (reference sequence). Trimming removed 4 bases from V and 8 bases from J, with 9 bases in between. CDR3 DNA sequence: TGTGCCAGTAGTAGCCCAGGGGATTCACCCCTCCACTTT. Translated, it gives CASSSPGDSPLHF.

The chain employs TRBV29-1 and TRBJ2-1; D perhaps matches TRBD2 (6 bases). The CDR3 contains 15 residues. Germline values: CDR1 SQVTM, CDR2 ANQGSEA. V lost 2 bases to trimming and J lost 7 bases, with 18 bases between them. The CDR3 is CSVELLGEELNEQFF. CDR3 in DNA: TGCAGCGTTGAATTGCTCGGGGAGGAATTGAATGAGCAGTTCTTC.